The present T cell receptor (beta chain) was sequenced within a study of T cell repertoires in cytomegalovirus infection. Study results and caveats: HLA-C-restricted CMV-specific TCR beta clonotypes were dominant in the ex vivo response. Frequencies of public TCR beta families were cumulated, and this identified carriers of CMV plus the relevant HLA.

A word on this clonotype: Antigen unknown.

TCRdb reanalysed the reads using MiXCR and keeps one entry per CDR3 protein. The sample includes 400,000 to 550,000 distinct CDR3 sequences, roughly 10% of them seen just once. The sample comprised PBMCs. The clonotype was recovered from a human donor in good health (CMV status not recorded). Some clones in this sample may be carry-over from other donors' samples.

The CDR3 loop is CATIPGGLYNEQFF. CDR3 sequence (DNA): TGTGCCACCATCCCCGGGGGACTTTACAATGAGCAGTTCTTC. V gene TRBV2 combines with J gene TRBJ2-1; D possibly corresponds to TRBD2 (6 bases). The CDR3 spans 14 residues. V lost 10 bases and J 4 bases, leaving 17 bases between the germline ends. Germline lookup yields CDR1 SNHLY and CDR2 FYNNEI.